This T cell receptor (beta chain) was captured in a study of blood T cell repertoires in COVID-19. Whole-study context: T cells, B-cell-depleted T cells, or PBMCs provided the cDNA or gDNA that served as material.

The ends lost 3 bases at V and 4 bases at J; junction bases unmatched: 5. The CDR3 loop spans 15 amino acids. TCRdb's copy holds only in-frame clones and misses some; the assay was immunoSEQ multiplex PCR. This sample has 110,000 or so clones; roughly 85% occur once, and the top ten carry approximately 2.5%. This clone was found a few times. The TCR sequence derives from a human donor in a cohort sampled during active COVID-19. V gene TRBV23-1 combines with J gene TRBJ1-5, with 8 positions matching TRBD1. TRBV23-1 is an ORF for which the function is uncertain. Sequenced input: peripheral blood. CDR3 in DNA: TGCGCCAGCAGTCATTCCAGGGGGCGGAATCAGCCCCAGCATTTT. Its translation: CASSHSRGRNQPQHF.